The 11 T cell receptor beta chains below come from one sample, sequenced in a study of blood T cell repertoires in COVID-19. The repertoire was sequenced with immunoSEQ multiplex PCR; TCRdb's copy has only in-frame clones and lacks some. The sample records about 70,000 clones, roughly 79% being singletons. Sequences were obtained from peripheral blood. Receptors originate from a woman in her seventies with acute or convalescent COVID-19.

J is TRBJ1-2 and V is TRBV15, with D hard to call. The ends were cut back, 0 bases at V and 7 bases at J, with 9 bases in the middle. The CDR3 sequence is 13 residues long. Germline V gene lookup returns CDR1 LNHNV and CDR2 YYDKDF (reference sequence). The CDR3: CATSRDFGVGYTF. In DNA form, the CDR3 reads TGTGCCACCAGCAGAGATTTCGGGGTTGGCTACACCTTC.

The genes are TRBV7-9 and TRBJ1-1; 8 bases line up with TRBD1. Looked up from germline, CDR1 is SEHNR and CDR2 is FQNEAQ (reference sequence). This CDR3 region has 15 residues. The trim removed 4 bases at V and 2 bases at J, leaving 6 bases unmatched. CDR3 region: CASSWETGANTEAFF. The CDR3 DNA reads TGTGCCAGCAGCTGGGAGACAGGGGCAAACACTGAAGCTTTCTTT.

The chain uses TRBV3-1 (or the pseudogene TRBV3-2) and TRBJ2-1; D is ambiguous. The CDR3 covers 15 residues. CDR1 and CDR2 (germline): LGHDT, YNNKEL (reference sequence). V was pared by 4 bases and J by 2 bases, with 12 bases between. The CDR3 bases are TGTGCCAGCAGCCTCAGACTCGACCCCTACAATGAGCAGTTCTTC. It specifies CASSLRLDPYNEQFF.

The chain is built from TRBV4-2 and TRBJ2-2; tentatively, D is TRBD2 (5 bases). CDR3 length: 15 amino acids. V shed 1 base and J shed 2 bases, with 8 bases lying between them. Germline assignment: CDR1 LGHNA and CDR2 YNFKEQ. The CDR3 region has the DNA TGTGCCAGCAGCCAAGTTGCGGGCAACACCGGGGAGCTGTTTTTT. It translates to CASSQVAGNTGELFF.

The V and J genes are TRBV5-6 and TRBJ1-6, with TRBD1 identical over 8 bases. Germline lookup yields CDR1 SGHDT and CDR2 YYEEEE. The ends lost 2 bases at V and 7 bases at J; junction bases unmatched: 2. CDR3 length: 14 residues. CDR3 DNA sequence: TGTGCCAGCAGCTTATGGGACAGGAATTCACCCCTCCACTTT. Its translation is CASSLWDRNSPLHF.

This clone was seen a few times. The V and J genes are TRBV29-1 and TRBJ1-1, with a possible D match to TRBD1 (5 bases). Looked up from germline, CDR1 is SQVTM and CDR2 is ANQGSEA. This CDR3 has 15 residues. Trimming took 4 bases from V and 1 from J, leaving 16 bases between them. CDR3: CSVAARVAANTEAFF. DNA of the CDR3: TGCAGCGTTGCGGCCAGGGTGGCGGCGAACACTGAAGCTTTCTTT.

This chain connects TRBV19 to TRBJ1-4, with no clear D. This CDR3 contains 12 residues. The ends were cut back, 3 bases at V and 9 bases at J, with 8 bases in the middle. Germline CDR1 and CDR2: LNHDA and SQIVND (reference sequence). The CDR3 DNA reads TGTGCCAGTAGTATCGGAGGCAAAAAACTGTTTTTT. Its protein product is CASSIGGKKLFF.

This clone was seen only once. CDR3 in DNA: TGTGCCAGCAGCACCGGGACTAGCGGGAACAATGAGCAGTTCTTC. Protein product: CASSTGTSGNNEQFF. The gene calls are TRBV9 and TRBJ2-1; TRBD2 agrees at 13 bases. Trimming removed 4 bases from V and 5 bases from J; junction bases left unmatched: 3. Germline-derived CDR1 and CDR2 are SGDLS and YYNGEE. This CDR3 is 15 amino acids long.

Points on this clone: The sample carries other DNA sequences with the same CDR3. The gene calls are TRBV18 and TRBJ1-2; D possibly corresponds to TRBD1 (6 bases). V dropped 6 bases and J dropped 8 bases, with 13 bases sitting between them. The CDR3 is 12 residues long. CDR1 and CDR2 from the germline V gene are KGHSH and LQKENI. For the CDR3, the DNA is TGTGCCAGCTCGCCCGACAGGAACGGCTACACCTTC. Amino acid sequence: CASSPDRNGYTF.

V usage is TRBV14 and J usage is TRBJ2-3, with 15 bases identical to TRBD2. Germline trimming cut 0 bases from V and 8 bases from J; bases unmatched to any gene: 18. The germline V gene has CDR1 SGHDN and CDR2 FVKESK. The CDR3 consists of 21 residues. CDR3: CASSQDSPGLAGGPSGSTQYF. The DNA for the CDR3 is TGTGCCAGCAGCCAAGATTCCCCCGGACTAGCGGGAGGGCCATCAGGGTCTACGCAGTATTTT.

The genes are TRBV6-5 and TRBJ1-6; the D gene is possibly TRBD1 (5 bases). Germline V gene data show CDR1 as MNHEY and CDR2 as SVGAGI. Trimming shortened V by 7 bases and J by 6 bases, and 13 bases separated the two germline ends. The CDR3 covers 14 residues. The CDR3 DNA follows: TGTGCCAGCAACTTTCAGGGAGGTAATTCACCCCTCCACTTT. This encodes CASNFQGGNSPLHF.